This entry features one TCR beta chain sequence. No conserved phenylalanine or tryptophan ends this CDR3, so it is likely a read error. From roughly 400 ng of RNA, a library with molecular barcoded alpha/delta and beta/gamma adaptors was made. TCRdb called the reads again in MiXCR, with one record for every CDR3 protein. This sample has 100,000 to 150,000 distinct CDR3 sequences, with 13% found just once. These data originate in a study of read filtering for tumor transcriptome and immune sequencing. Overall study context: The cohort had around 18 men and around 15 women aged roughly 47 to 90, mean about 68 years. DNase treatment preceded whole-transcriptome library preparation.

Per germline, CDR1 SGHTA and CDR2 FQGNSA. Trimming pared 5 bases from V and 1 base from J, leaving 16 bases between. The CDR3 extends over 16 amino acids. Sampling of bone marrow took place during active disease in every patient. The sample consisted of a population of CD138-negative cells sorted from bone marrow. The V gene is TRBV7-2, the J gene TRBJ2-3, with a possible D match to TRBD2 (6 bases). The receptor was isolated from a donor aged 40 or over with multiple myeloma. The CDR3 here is CASSLGVAVRTDTQYL. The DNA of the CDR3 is TGTGCCAGCAGCCTAGGGGTAGCGGTACGCACAGATACGCAGTATCTT.